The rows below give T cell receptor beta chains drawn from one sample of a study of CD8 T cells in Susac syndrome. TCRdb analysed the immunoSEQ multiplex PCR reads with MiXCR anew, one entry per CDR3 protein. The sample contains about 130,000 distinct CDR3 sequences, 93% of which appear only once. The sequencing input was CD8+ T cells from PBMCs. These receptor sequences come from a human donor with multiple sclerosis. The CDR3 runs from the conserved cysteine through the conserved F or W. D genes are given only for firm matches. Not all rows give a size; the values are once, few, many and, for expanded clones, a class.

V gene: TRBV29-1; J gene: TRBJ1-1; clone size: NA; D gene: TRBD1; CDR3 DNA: TGCAGCGTTGCCTCCGGGACAGGGGTTGCTGAAGCTTTCTTT; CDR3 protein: CSVASGTGVAEAFF
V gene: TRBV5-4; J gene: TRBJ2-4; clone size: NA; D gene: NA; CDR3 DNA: TGTGCCAGCAGCTTGCGTTTAGGCATTCAGTACTTC; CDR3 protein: CASSLRLGIQYF
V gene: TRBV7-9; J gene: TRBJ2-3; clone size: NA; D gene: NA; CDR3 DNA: TGTGCCAGCAGTTTGCGCGACAGCACAGATACGCAGTATTTT; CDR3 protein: CASSLRDSTDTQYF
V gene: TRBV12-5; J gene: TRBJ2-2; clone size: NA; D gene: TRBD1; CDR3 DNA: TGTGCTAGTGGTCGGACAGGGTCATTGAACACCGGGGAGCTGTTTTTT; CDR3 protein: CASGRTGSLNTGELFF
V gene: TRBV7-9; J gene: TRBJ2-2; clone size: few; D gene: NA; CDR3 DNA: TGTGCCAGCAGCCCCCAAGCGAACACCGGGGAGCTGTTTTTT; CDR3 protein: CASSPQANTGELFF
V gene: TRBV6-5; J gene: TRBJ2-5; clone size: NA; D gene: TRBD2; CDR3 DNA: TGTGCCAGCAGTTACTCGGTAACTAGCGGGGGTGCCTTCCAAGAGACCCAGTACTTC; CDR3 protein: CASSYSVTSGGAFQETQYF
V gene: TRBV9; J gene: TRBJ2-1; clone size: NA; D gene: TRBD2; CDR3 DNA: TGTGCCAGCAGCATCATAGCGGGCCCAGTGAGAGAGCAGTTCTTC; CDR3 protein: CASSIIAGPVREQFF
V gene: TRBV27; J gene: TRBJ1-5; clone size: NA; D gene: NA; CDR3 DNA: TGTGCCAGCAGAACCCCAGGGGGCAATCAGCCCCAGCATTTT; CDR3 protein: CASRTPGGNQPQHF
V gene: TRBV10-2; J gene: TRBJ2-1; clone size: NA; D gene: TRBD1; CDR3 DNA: TGCGCCAGCACCCCCGGCAGGGGGTCCTACAATGAGCAGTTCTTC; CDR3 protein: CASTPGRGSYNEQFF
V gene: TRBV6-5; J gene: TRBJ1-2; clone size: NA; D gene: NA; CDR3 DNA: TGTGCCAGCAGTTACTCACCAAACACTAACTATGGCTACACCTTC; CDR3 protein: CASSYSPNTNYGYTF
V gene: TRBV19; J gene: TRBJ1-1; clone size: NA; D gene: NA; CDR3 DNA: TGTGCCAGTATCGATTTGGGTGTGAACACTGAAGCTTTCTTT; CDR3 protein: CASIDLGVNTEAFF
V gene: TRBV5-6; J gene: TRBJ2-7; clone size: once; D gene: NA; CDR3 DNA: TGTGCCAGCAGCTTGGACGGCTGGGACGGTACCTACGAGCAGTACTTC; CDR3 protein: CASSLDGWDGTYEQYF
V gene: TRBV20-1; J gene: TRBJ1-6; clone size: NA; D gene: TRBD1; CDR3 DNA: TGCAGTGCTTGGGACAGGGGGATTATCCGCTCACCCCTCCACTTT; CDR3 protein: CSAWDRGIIRSPLHF
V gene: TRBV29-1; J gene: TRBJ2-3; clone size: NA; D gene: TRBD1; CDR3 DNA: TGCAGCGCCAGGGGGCTGGGCACAGATACGCAGTATTTT; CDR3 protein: CSARGLGTDTQYF
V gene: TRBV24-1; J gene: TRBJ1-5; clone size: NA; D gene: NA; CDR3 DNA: TGTGCCACCAGTGATTTTCTGGGGGGTCCGAATCAGCCCCAGCATTTT; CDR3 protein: CATSDFLGGPNQPQHF
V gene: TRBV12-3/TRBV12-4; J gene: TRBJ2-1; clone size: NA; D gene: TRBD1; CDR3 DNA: TGTGCCAGCAGTTTAGCCGACAGGGGTTGGTACAATGAGCAGTTCTTC; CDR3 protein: CASSLADRGWYNEQFF
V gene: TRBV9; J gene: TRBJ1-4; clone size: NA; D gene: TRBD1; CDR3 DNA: TGTGCCAGCAGCGCCTCAGGGGGGACTAATGAAAAACTGTTTTTT; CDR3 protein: CASSASGGTNEKLFF
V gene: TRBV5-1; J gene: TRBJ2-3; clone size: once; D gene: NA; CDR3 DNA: TGCGCCAGCAGCAATGACGGCACAGATACGCAGTATTTT; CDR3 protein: CASSNDGTDTQYF
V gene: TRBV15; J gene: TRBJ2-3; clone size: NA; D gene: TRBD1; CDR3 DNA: TGTGCCACCAGCAGTAAACAGGGGGTTCTTTTCACAGATACGCAGTATTTT; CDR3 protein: CATSSKQGVLFTDTQYF
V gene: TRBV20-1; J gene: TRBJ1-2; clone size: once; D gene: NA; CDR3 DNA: TGCAGTGCTAGAGATGGGGCAGGGAATAACTATGGCTACACCTTC; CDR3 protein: CSARDGAGNNYGYTF
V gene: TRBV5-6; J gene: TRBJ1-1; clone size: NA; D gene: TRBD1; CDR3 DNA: TGTGCCAGCAGCTCAACAGGGGCGGTGGGTACTGAAGCTTTCTTT; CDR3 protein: CASSSTGAVGTEAFF
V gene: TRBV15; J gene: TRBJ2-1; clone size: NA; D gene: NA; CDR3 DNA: TGTGCCACCAGCAGAGAATTAGTCAATGAGCAGTTCTTC; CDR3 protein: CATSRELVNEQFF
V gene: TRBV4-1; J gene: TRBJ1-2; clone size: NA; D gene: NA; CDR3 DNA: TGCGCCAGCAGCCAACCGGGACCGCGATCATATGGCTACACCTTC; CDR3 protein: CASSQPGPRSYGYTF
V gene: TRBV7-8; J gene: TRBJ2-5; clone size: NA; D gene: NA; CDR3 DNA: TGTGCCAGCAGCCAGGGGTCTCCTCAAGAGACCCTGTACTTC; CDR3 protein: CASSQGSPQETLYF
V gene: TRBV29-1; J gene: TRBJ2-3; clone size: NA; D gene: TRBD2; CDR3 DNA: TGCAGCGTAACTCCCGGGACTAGCGGGGGGCAAGATACGCAGTATTTT; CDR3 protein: CSVTPGTSGGQDTQYF
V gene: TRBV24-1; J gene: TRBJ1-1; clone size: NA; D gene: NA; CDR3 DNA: TGTGCCACCGAGAACACTGAAGCTTTCTTT; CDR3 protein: CATENTEAFF
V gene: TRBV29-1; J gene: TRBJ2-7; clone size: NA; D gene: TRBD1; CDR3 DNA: TGCAGCGTTGGGGGGAACAGGGGGCGTTCCTACGAGCAGTACTTC; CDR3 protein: CSVGGNRGRSYEQYF
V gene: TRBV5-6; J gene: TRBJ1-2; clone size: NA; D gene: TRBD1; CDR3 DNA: TGTGCCAGCAGCTTGGTTCAGGGGGATGGCTACACCTTC; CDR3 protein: CASSLVQGDGYTF
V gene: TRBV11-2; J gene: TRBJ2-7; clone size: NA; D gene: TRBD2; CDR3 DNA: TGTGCCAGCAGCTTAGGCGGGGGGGCCCGCGAGCAGTACTTC; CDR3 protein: CASSLGGGAREQYF
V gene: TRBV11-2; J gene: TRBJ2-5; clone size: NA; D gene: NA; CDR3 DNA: TGTGCCAGCAGCTTAGATGACGGACAGTATACGACCCAGTACTTC; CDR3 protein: CASSLDDGQYTTQYF
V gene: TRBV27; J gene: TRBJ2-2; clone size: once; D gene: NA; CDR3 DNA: TGTACCAGCAGTTTATCACTCACCGGGGAGCTGTTTTTT; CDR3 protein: CTSSLSLTGELFF
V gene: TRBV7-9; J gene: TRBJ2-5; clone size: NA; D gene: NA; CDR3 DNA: TGTGCCAGCAGCTTAATCGAGGGAACACAAGAGACCCAGTACTTC; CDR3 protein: CASSLIEGTQETQYF
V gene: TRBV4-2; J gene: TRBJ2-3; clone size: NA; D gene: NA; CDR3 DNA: TGTGCCAGCAGCCAAGATTGGAGGGGTACAGATACGCAGTATTTT; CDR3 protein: CASSQDWRGTDTQYF
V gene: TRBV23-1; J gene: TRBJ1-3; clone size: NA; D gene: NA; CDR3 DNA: TGCGCCAGCAGTCCAGACCCACGGGAGAACACCATATATTTT; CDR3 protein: CASSPDPRENTIYF
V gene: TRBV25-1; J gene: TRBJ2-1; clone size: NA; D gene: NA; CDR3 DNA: TGTGCCAGCAGTGAAGGAACGTTGAGCCAGCGGAGAAATGAGCAGTTCTTC; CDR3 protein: CASSEGTLSQRRNEQFF
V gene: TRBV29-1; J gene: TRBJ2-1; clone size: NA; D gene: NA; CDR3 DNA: TGCAGCGTTTCGGGGTTTACTTCCAATGAGCAGTTCTTC; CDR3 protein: CSVSGFTSNEQFF
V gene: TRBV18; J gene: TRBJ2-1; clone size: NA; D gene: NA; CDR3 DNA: TGTGCCAGCTCACCACACAAGGGGCGGAACAATGAGCAGTTCTTC; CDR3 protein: CASSPHKGRNNEQFF
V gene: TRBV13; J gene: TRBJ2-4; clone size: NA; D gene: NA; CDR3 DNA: TGTGCCAGCAGCTCTGGGTTAGGGGCCAAAAACATTCAGTACTTC; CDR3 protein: CASSSGLGAKNIQYF
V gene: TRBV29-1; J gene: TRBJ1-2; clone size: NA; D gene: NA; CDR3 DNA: TGCAGCGTTGAAGAGTGGCGCCGTGGCTACACCTTC; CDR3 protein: CSVEEWRRGYTF
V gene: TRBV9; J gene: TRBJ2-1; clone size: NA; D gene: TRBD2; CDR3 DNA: TGTGCCAGCACCGACGGGGCTAGCGGGTACAATGAGCAGTTCTTC; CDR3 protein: CASTDGASGYNEQFF
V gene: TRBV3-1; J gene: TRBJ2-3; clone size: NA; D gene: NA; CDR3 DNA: TGTGCCAGCAGCCAAGATGATAATACAGATACGCAGTATTTT; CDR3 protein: CASSQDDNTDTQYF
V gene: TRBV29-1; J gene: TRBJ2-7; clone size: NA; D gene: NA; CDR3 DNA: TGCAGCGCCACCGCTCGAACTAACCACGAGCAGTACTTC; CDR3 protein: CSATARTNHEQYF
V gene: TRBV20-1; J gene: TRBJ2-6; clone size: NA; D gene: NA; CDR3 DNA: TGCAGTGCTAGAGACGTCTCTGGGGCCAACGTCCTGACTTTC; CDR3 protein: CSARDVSGANVLTF